The T cell receptor (beta chain) described here comes from a study of sequential checkpoint blockade in melanoma. This clone was found a few times. The treatment was: randomized to nivolumab then ipilimumab (arm A) or the reverse (arm B). CDR1 SGHRS and CDR2 YFSETQ come from the germline V gene. This CDR3 region has 15 residues. The trim removed 4 bases at V and 2 bases at J, leaving 9 bases unmatched. Libraries were prepared by immunoSEQ multiplex PCR; TCRdb keeps only in-frame clonotypes and omits some of them. The sample contains under 20,000 clones, 26% of which appear only once. This TCR came from a human donor with melanoma. Specimen: tumor tissue (inferred from file names), collected from a patient given nivolumab and ipilimumab in sequence. This chain connects TRBV5-1 to TRBJ2-7, with 7 bases aligning to TRBD2. In DNA form, the CDR3 reads TGCGCCAGCAGCCGCGGCAGCGGGACCCCCTACGAGCAGTACTTC. Its protein is CASSRGSGTPYEQYF.